The 10 T cell receptor beta chains below all came from one sample that was sequenced in a study of response to subunit inactivated influenza vaccine. TCRdb reprocessed the RT-PCR reads via MiXCR and lists one record per CDR3 protein. This table holds 650,000 to 700,000 distinct CDR3 sequences, about 15% found once. This sample comprised PBMCs from blood, obtained 11 to 12 days after vaccination. These receptors originate from a man in his fifties who received an inactivated influenza vaccine.

This clonotype occurred a few times. An end of the junction does not agree with germline; a read error may underlie this. The chain recombines TRBV7-9 with TRBJ1-1, with D unresolved. Germline V CDR1 and CDR2: SEHNR, FQNEAQ (reference sequence). The CDR3 sequence is 13 residues long. CDR3 region: CASSLAQSTQAFF. CDR3 bases: TGTGCCAGCAGCCTAGCTCAGAGCACTCAAGCTTTCTTT.

The chain couples TRBV18 to TRBJ2-1, with 7 bases that match TRBD1. Germline loops: CDR1 KGHSH, CDR2 LQKENI. After removal of 4 bases from V and 5 bases from J, the junction contained 5 bases not matched to a gene. This CDR3 has 14 residues. The CDR3 sequence is CASSLGQVNNEQFF. In DNA, the CDR3 is TGTGCCAGCTCACTCGGACAGGTTAACAATGAGCAGTTCTTC.

This clonotype was seen only a few times. This chain connects TRBV2 to TRBJ1-4; D not certain. V was trimmed by 2 bases and J by 7 bases, leaving 17 bases between them. Germline CDR1 reads SNHLY; CDR2 reads FYNNEI. CDR3 length: 16 amino acids. CDR3 DNA: TGTGCCAGCAGTGAACGAAACTTTGGAGTGGGTGAAAAACTGTTTTTT. It yields the protein CASSERNFGVGEKLFF.

The chain couples TRBV5-1 to TRBJ1-2; the D is unclear. This CDR3 spans 14 amino acids. Trimming removed 0 bases at V and 3 bases at J, with 9 bases between. Germline loops: CDR1 SGHRS, CDR2 YFSETQ. The CDR3 DNA sequence: TGCGCCAGCAGCTTGGACGGTTCCGACTATGGCTACACCTTC. Its protein is CASSLDGSDYGYTF.

Only a few counts were recorded for this clonotype. The V and J genes are TRBV5-1 and TRBJ2-1; 8 bases fit TRBD2. Germline CDR1 reads SGHRS; CDR2 reads YFSETQ. Trimming at V came to 4 bases and at J to 10 bases, leaving 10 bases not matched to a gene. The CDR3 covers 14 residues. CDR3 residues: CASSQSGGPSEQFF. The CDR3 DNA reads TGCGCCAGCAGCCAAAGCGGGGGCCCTAGCGAGCAGTTCTTC.

This clonotype was recorded many times. The chain couples TRBV7-2 to TRBJ1-1; D gene uncertain. The germline CDR1 and CDR2 sequences are SGHTA and FQGNSA. Trimming shortened V by 3 bases and J by 2 bases, and 4 bases separated the two germline ends. The CDR3 is made up of 12 amino acids. The CDR3 DNA reads TGTGCCAGCAGCTTCCACAACACTGAAGCTTTCTTT. It is translated as CASSFHNTEAFF.

This clonotype has more than one count but fewer than ten. The chain joins TRBV28 to TRBJ2-2; D is possibly TRBD2 (5 bases). Germline V gene sequence: CDR1 MDHEN, CDR2 SYDVKM. This CDR3 region has 14 residues. V lost 3 bases, J lost 9 bases, and 14 bases lay in between. The CDR3 bases are TGTGCCAGCAGTTTTGAGGGCGCTTACTGGGAGCTGTTTTTT. Protein: CASSFEGAYWELFF.

This clonotype came up a few times. J is TRBJ2-5 and V is TRBV20-1; 7 bases map to TRBD1. From germline, CDR1 is DFQATT and CDR2 SNEGSKA (reference sequence). The junction had 6 bases not matched to a gene; V was cut back by 6 bases and J by 5 bases. The CDR3 consists of 12 residues. The DNA of the CDR3 is TGCAGTGCCAGATACAGGGGTGAGACCCAGTACTTC. It yields the protein CSARYRGETQYF.

This clonotype came up a few times. V gene TRBV4-1 combines with J gene TRBJ1-2; possible D gene TRBD1, 6 bases. This CDR3 contains 15 residues. Germline V gene sequence: CDR1 MGHRA, CDR2 YSYEKL. Trimming cost V 1 base and J 5 bases, with 14 bases left between them. CDR3 region: CASSQVWGAHYGYTF. CDR3 bases: TGCGCCAGCAGCCAAGTGTGGGGGGCGCATTATGGCTACACCTTC.

This clonotype was counted at least ten times. The rearrangement joins TRBV6-4 to TRBJ2-1, with 8 positions matching TRBD2. The germline CDR1 and CDR2 sequences are MRHNA and SNTAGT. The ends lost 1 base at V and 12 bases at J; junction bases unmatched: 2. CDR3 length equals 12 residues. The CDR3 nucleotides read TGTGCCAGCAGTGACTTCGGGGGGGTGCAGTTCTTC. Residues: CASSDFGGVQFF.